A single sample is the source of the 20 T cell receptor beta chains below, sequenced in a study of T cells after posttransplantation cyclophosphamide. Controls had myeloablative marrow grafts with methotrexate and calcineurin inhibitor, sampled at 1 year. Assay used: immunoSEQ multiplex PCR; TCRdb lists only in-frame clones, some missing. In the table there are about 22,000 clones, more than 70% of which are singletons. Here the sequenced sample was PBMCs, taken after an allogeneic stem cell transplant with a calcineurin inhibitor and methotrexate. These receptors were obtained from a female patient aged 50 to 60 who received an allogeneic stem cell transplant from an unrelated donor, was CMV-positive, and had chronic GVHD only. The T cells may come from the graft donor.

The J gene is TRBJ2-6, the V gene TRBV6-1; D might be TRBD1 (5 bases). Germline CDR1 is MNHNS and CDR2 is SASEGT. The CDR3 has 12 residues. V was clipped by 8 bases and J by 4 bases, with 6 bases between them. DNA for the CDR3: TGTGCCAGCGGGGCCGGGGCCAACGTCCTGACTTTC. Its translation is CASGAGANVLTF.

This sequence joins TRBV6-1 and TRBJ2-7, with 8 bases lining up with TRBD1. With V trimmed by 8 bases and J by 4 bases, 10 bases remained unmatched. Germline lookup yields CDR1 MNHNS and CDR2 SASEGT. The CDR3 extends over 14 amino acids. In nucleotides, the CDR3 is TGTGCCAGCGTTACACAGGGGGTAGGGTACGAGCAGTACTTC. Translating it yields CASVTQGVGYEQYF.

The chain is built from TRBV29-1 and TRBJ2-2; D is possibly TRBD2 (6 bases). Trimming stripped 1 base from V and 4 bases from J, with 7 bases between. Germline values: CDR1 SQVTM, CDR2 ANQGSEA. The CDR3 is 13 amino acids. The CDR3 reads CSVEGGLTGELFF. In DNA form, the CDR3 reads TGCAGCGTTGAAGGGGGACTCACCGGGGAGCTGTTTTTT.

The chain employs TRBV5-1 and TRBJ2-5, with a tentative D call TRBD1 (6 bases). CDR3 length equals 15 residues. Germline CDR1 SGHRS, CDR2 YFSETQ. Deletions cut 1 base from V and 5 bases from J, with 15 bases between. The CDR3 sequence: CASSLITGSRETQYF. CDR3 DNA sequence: TGCGCCAGCAGCTTGATCACAGGGTCTCGTGAGACCCAGTACTTC.

The chain is built from TRBV29-1 and TRBJ2-7; D is ambiguous. The CDR3 is 12 amino acids. V gave up 4 bases and J gave up 12 bases, with 19 bases separating them. Germline values: CDR1 SQVTM, CDR2 ANQGSEA. The CDR3 DNA follows: TGCAGCGTTGCCCACGAGACCGCAAGCGTGTACTTC. It specifies CSVAHETASVYF.

This chain's CDR3 is CASSYRGTEAFF. CDR3 DNA sequence: TGTGCCAGCAGCTACCGGGGAACTGAAGCTTTCTTT. V and J are TRBV7-2 and TRBJ1-1; no reliable D call. Trimming removed 4 bases at V and 5 bases at J, with 8 bases between. CDR1 and CDR2 from the germline V gene are SGHTA and FQGNSA. The CDR3 spans 12 residues.

The chain joins TRBV20-1 to TRBJ2-7; tentative D call: TRBD1 (5 bases). Germline V gene data show CDR1 as DFQATT and CDR2 as SNEGSKA (reference sequence). This CDR3 is 11 amino acids long. Deletions cut 5 bases from V and 5 bases from J, with 10 bases between. CDR3 nucleotides: TGCAGTGCTGCCCCCAGGGACGAGCAGTACTTC. Protein sequence: CSAAPRDEQYF.

This chain connects TRBV9 to TRBJ1-1, with D possibly matching TRBD1 (6 bases). V gave up 4 bases and J gave up 0 bases, with 13 bases separating them. Germline CDR1 and CDR2: SGDLS and YYNGEE. The CDR3 extends over 15 amino acids. CDR3 region: CASSPRTALNTEAFF. CDR3 nucleotides: TGTGCCAGCAGCCCTCGGACAGCTTTGAACACTGAAGCTTTCTTT.

The rearrangement links TRBV25-1 to TRBJ2-3; D remains ambiguous. The CDR3 loop spans 11 amino acids. V was pared by 4 bases and J by 7 bases, with 6 bases between. Germline CDR1 reads MGHDK; CDR2 reads SYGVNS. CDR3 coding DNA: TGTGCCAGCAGTGTGAGTAATACGCAGTATTTT. Amino acid sequence: CASSVSNTQYF.

This chain links TRBV14 with TRBJ2-1; 11 bases align to TRBD2. Germline values: CDR1 SGHDN, CDR2 FVKESK. The V segment lost 0 bases and the J segment 9 bases; nucleotides outside the gene matches: 7. The CDR3 covers 16 residues. This CDR3 reads CASSQDKIAGGIEQFF. CDR3 DNA sequence: TGTGCCAGCAGCCAAGATAAAATAGCGGGAGGGATTGAGCAGTTCTTC.

The chain recombines TRBV14 with TRBJ2-7, with D tentatively TRBD2 (5 bases). Germline lookup yields CDR1 SGHDN and CDR2 FVKESK. Between the trimmed V and J ends, which lost 3 bases and 4 bases, there was a span of 10 bases. This CDR3 region has 13 residues. This CDR3 reads CASSHRDFYEQYF. CDR3 bases: TGTGCCAGCAGCCATCGGGATTTTTACGAGCAGTACTTC.

The V gene is TRBV29-1, the J gene TRBJ1-5; no reliable D call. This CDR3 is 15 amino acids long. Germline values: CDR1 SQVTM, CDR2 ANQGSEA. The V gene lost 6 bases and the J gene lost 2 bases, with 17 bases spanning the gap. The CDR3 DNA reads TGCAGCGTATCGGACGGGATCCTCGGCAATCAGCCCCAGCATTTT. Amino acid sequence: CSVSDGILGNQPQHF.

Only one count was recorded for this clone. The V call is TRBV27, the J call TRBJ2-1; 11 bases are shared with TRBD2. The J segment lost 2 bases and the V segment lost 6 bases, leaving 6 bases of the junction unmatched. Per germline, CDR1 MNHEY and CDR2 SMNVEV (reference sequence). This CDR3 has 16 amino acids. The CDR3 DNA sequence: TGTGCCAGCAGCTGGACTAGCGGGCAACCCTACAATGAGCAGTTCTTC. It translates to CASSWTSGQPYNEQFF.

V gene TRBV10-3 combines with J gene TRBJ1-2; 7 positions match TRBD1. From germline, CDR1 is ENHRY and CDR2 SYGVKD. The V segment lost 2 bases and the J segment 0 bases; nucleotides outside the gene matches: 3. This CDR3 has 15 amino acids. DNA of the CDR3: TGTGCCATCAGTGAGCCGGGACAGTCTAACTATGGCTACACCTTC. Translating it yields CAISEPGQSNYGYTF.

This clone was seen only once. The CDR3 protein is CASSGSSETYNEQFF. The CDR3 DNA is TGTGCCAGCAGTGGCTCTAGCGAGACCTACAATGAGCAGTTCTTC. The chain uses TRBV6-4 and TRBJ2-1; weak D call: TRBD2 (6 bases). Trimming left V 4 bases short and J 2 bases short, with 12 bases between. Germline values: CDR1 MRHNA, CDR2 SNTAGT. The CDR3 contains 15 residues.

Regarding this clone: One end of the junction is discordant with germline, which a read error may explain. V usage is TRBV7-7 and J usage is TRBJ2-2; D is perhaps TRBD1 (6 bases). CDR1 is SSHAT, CDR2 FNYEAQ, per germline (reference sequence). This CDR3 spans 17 amino acids. Here the CDR3 reads CASSYGPGVARTGELFF. The CDR3 DNA is TGTGCTAGCAGCTACGGTCCAGGGGTGGCGAGGACCGGGGAGCTGTTTTTT.

V gene TRBV5-4 combines with J gene TRBJ2-7, with D unresolved. Trimming removed 4 bases from V and 1 base from J, with 12 bases in between. Germline V gene lookup returns CDR1 SGHNT and CDR2 YYREEE (reference sequence). This CDR3 spans 14 amino acids. The CDR3 here is CASSPNLVSYEQYF. DNA of the CDR3: TGTGCCAGCAGCCCCAACTTGGTGTCCTACGAGCAGTACTTC. Full variable domain (remainder filled in from reference TRBV5-4 and TRBJ2-7): ETGVTQSPTHLIKTRGQQVTLRCSSQSGHNTVSWYQQALGQGPQFIFQYYREEENGRGNFPPRFSGLQFPNYSSELNVNALELDDSALYLCASSPNLVSYEQYFGPGTRLTVT.

The V call is TRBV4-2, the J call TRBJ2-6; perhaps TRBD1 as D (5 bases). The V and J ends lost 0 bases and 0 bases respectively, with 15 bases between them. This CDR3 is 19 amino acids long. CDR1 and CDR2 (germline): LGHNA, YNFKEQ. CDR3 sequence (DNA): TGTGCCAGCAGCCAAGATTGGGCAGGGATCTCCTCTGGGGCCAACGTCCTGACTTTC. Its translation: CASSQDWAGISSGANVLTF.

V gene TRBV5-1 combines with J gene TRBJ2-1; 13 bases are shared with TRBD2. The CDR3 has 19 amino acids. CDR1 and CDR2 from the germline V gene are SGHRS and YFSETQ. The junction had 17 bases not matched to a gene; V was cut back by 3 bases and J by 8 bases. This chain's CDR3 is CASSWTSGSSTTYSDEQFF. The CDR3 bases are TGCGCCAGCAGCTGGACTAGCGGGAGTTCCACCACCTACAGTGATGAGCAGTTCTTC.

The CDR3 loop is CASSVVAGGGSHEQFF. The DNA for the CDR3 is TGTGCCAGCAGCGTAGTAGCGGGGGGGGGTAGTCATGAGCAGTTCTTC. The chain links TRBV9 to TRBJ2-1, with 11 bases lining up with TRBD2. The V and J ends lost 0 bases and 8 bases, in that order; junction bases with no gene match: 7. There are 16 residues in the CDR3. Germline assignment: CDR1 SGDLS and CDR2 YYNGEE.